A selection of T cell receptor beta chains follows, all from one sample in a study of Graves' ophthalmopathy and Graves' hyperthyroidism. TCRdb re-derived calls from the multiplex PCR reads in MiXCR, one entry per CDR3 protein. There are about 1.1 million distinct CDR3 sequences in the sample; about 35% occur only once, and around 10% lies in the top ten. Sequencing was performed on peripheral blood or thyroid tissue (not recorded which). The source of these receptors is an adult man with Graves' hyperthyroidism. The CDR3 runs from the conserved cysteine through the conserved F or W. The order of the fields is CDR3 protein, CDR3 DNA, clone size, J gene, V gene, D gene, CDR3 length. D genes are given only for firm matches. Rows give clone size only sometimes, using once, few, many, or a class for an expanded clone.

CASSGGHTYEQYF,TGTGCCAGTAGCGGGGGGCACACCTACGAGCAGTACTTC,many,TRBJ2-7,TRBV19,.,13
CATSSAVTQGGGGNTIYF,TGTGCCACCAGCAGCGCCGTGACTCAAGGGGGGGGAGGAAACACCATATATTTT,.,TRBJ1-3,TRBV15,.,18
CASSPRTVVRGRPEAFF,.,.,TRBJ1-1,TRBV14,.,17
CASTRSMAFGEQYF,TGTGCCAGCACAAGGTCCATGGCGTTTGGGGAGCAGTACTTC,.,TRBJ2-7,TRBV9,.,14
CASSQLAGYSYEQYF,TGTGCCAGCAGCCAGCTAGCGGGGTACTCCTACGAGCAGTACTTC,.,TRBJ2-7,TRBV7-9,TRBD2,15
CASSFGDFYGYTF,TGCGCCAGCAGCTTCGGGGACTTCTATGGCTACACCTTC,many,TRBJ1-2,TRBV5-1,.,13
CASSFPRPTGVSRANVLTF,TGTGCCAGCAGTTTCCCCCGCCCGACGGGAGTCTCTAGGGCCAACGTCCTGACTTTC,.,TRBJ2-6,TRBV2,.,19
CASSDPGRGNYGYTF,TGTGCCAGCAGCGATCCGGGACGGGGAAACTATGGCTACACCTTC,few,TRBJ1-2,TRBV5-4,.,15
CASSRGPGINEKLFF,TGTGCCAGCAGCCGTGGTCCAGGGATTAATGAAAAACTGTTTTTT,.,TRBJ1-4,TRBV7-3,.,15
CASSLGTGGRQTQYF,TGTGCCAGCAGCCTGGGGACAGGGGGGCGGCAGACCCAGTACTTC,.,TRBJ2-5,TRBV14,TRBD1,15
CASSLAVTGRGETQYF,TGTGCCAGCAGCTTAGCTGTGACAGGGAGGGGAGAGACCCAGTACTTC,many,TRBJ2-5,TRBV7-8,.,16
CSARGGGRTEAFF,TGCAGTGCTAGGGGAGGGGGACGGACTGAAGCTTTCTTT,.,TRBJ1-1,TRBV20-1,.,13
CAWSMADDSPLHF,TGTGCCTGGAGCATGGCAGACGATTCACCCCTCCACTTT,.,TRBJ1-6,TRBV30,.,13
CSASLATWGRAYEQYF,TGCAGTGCTAGTCTAGCGACTTGGGGTAGGGCCTACGAGCAGTACTTC,.,TRBJ2-7,TRBV20-1,.,16
CSAGTVTEAFF,TGCAGCGCCGGGACAGTCACTGAAGCTTTCTTT,.,TRBJ1-1,TRBV29-1,TRBD1,11
CASSGGQNKAFF,TGTGCCAGCAGCGGGGGACAGAATAAGGCTTTCTTT,.,TRBJ1-1,TRBV9,TRBD1,12
CASSLSTSHEQYF,TGCGCCAGCAGCTTGTCGACCAGCCACGAGCAGTACTTC,many,TRBJ2-7,TRBV5-1,.,13
CSANYEGGQETQYF,TGCAGTGCCAACTACGAGGGGGGGCAAGAGACCCAGTACTTC,.,TRBJ2-5,TRBV20-1,.,14
CASSRGNGEKLFF,TGTGCCAGCAGTAGGGGTAACGGTGAAAAACTGTTTTTT,once,TRBJ1-4,TRBV28,.,13
CSVEEGTGELFF,TGCAGCGTTGAGGAGGGCACCGGGGAGCTGTTTTTT,many,TRBJ2-2,TRBV29-1,.,12
CASSRNNPTVGARNYGYTF,TGTGCCAGTAGCCGAAATAACCCTACGGTGGGGGCGCGTAACTATGGCTACACCTTC,few,TRBJ1-2,TRBV19,.,19
CASSPNQVAGGPREQYF,TGTGCCAGCAGCCCCAACCAAGTGGCGGGAGGGCCACGCGAGCAGTACTTC,once,TRBJ2-7,TRBV11-1,TRBD2,17
CASRTDGRTDTIYF,TGTGCCAGCCGGACGGATGGAAGAACTGACACCATATATTTT,many,TRBJ1-3,TRBV7-8,.,14
CASSQEVAGVMGQETQYF,TGTGCCAGCAGCCAAGAGGTAGCGGGAGTGATGGGGCAAGAGACCCAGTACTTC,many,TRBJ2-5,TRBV4-2,TRBD2,18
CASSTLARDRGRRELFF,TGTGCCAGCAGCACCCTAGCTAGGGACAGGGGGCGTCGGGAGCTGTTTTTT,once,TRBJ2-2,TRBV7-2,TRBD1,17
CASSYSTGQGWEQYF,TGTGCCAGCAGTTACTCGACGGGACAGGGCTGGGAGCAGTACTTC,.,TRBJ2-7,TRBV6-5,TRBD1,15
CASREQTGMDTEAFF,TGTGCCAGCAGGGAACAGACAGGGATGGACACTGAAGCTTTCTTT,many,TRBJ1-1,TRBV6-5,TRBD1,15
CASSGGGAVVNTEAFF,TGTGCCAGCAGTGGGGGGGGTGCCGTCGTGAACACTGAAGCTTTCTTT,.,TRBJ1-1,TRBV2,.,16
CSARDPRTRNTEAFF,TGCAGTGCTAGAGATCCCAGGACCCGGAACACTGAAGCTTTCTTT,.,TRBJ1-1,TRBV20-1,.,15
CASTPRRGGAAIYEQYF,TGTGCCAGCACCCCCCGGAGGGGGGGAGCCGCAATATACGAGCAGTACTTC,few,TRBJ2-7,TRBV2,.,17
CSVEAPDYGYTF,TGCAGCGTTGAAGCCCCGGACTATGGCTACACCTTC,.,TRBJ1-2,TRBV29-1,.,12
CSVTGGAIEAFF,TGCAGTGTAACGGGGGGCGCCATTGAAGCTTTCTTT,many,TRBJ1-1,TRBV20-1,.,12
CATSSLWTAPSETQYF,TGTGCCACCAGCAGCCTCTGGACAGCCCCAAGTGAGACCCAGTACTTC,.,TRBJ2-5,TRBV15,.,16
CSAFRRDQETQYF,TGCAGTGCTTTCCGAAGGGACCAAGAGACCCAGTACTTC,many,TRBJ2-5,TRBV20-1,.,13
CAVAISSRADAYGYTF,TGTGCCGTCGCCATCTCGTCGAGGGCGGACGCCTATGGCTACACCTTC,many,TRBJ1-2,TRBV10-3,.,16
CANSFGALETQYF,TGTGCCAACAGTTTCGGGGCGCTGGAGACCCAGTACTTC,few,TRBJ2-5,TRBV2,.,13
CASSSTGPTYEQYF,TGTGCCAGCAGTTCGACAGGGCCGACCTACGAGCAGTACTTC,.,TRBJ2-7,TRBV2,TRBD1,14
CASEIRGANVLTF,TGTGCCAGCGAAATCCGAGGGGCCAACGTCCTGACTTTC,once,TRBJ2-6,TRBV7-9,.,13
CSARPASGSTGELFF,TGCAGTGCTAGACCTGCTAGCGGATCCACCGGGGAGCTGTTTTTT,.,TRBJ2-2,TRBV20-1,TRBD2,15
CSVEGRGGTGEQYF,TGCAGCGTTGAAGGGCGGGGCGGCACCGGGGAGCAGTACTTC,.,TRBJ2-7,TRBV29-1,.,14
CASSLWTRGQETQYF,TGTGCCAGCAGCTTGTGGACCCGGGGACAAGAGACCCAGTACTTC,once,TRBJ2-5,TRBV5-6,.,15
CSASGGGAGGPSYEQYF,TGCAGTGCTTCCGGTGGGGGTGCGGGAGGGCCCTCCTACGAGCAGTACTTC,.,TRBJ2-7,TRBV20-1,TRBD2,17
CASSLMPPGGGSPLHF,TGTGCCAGCAGTTTAATGCCCCCAGGGGGCGGCTCACCCCTCCACTTT,.,TRBJ1-6,TRBV10-3,TRBD1,16
CASGNSLHSNQPQHF,TGTGCCAGCGGGAACAGCCTTCATAGCAATCAGCCCCAGCATTTT,many,TRBJ1-5,TRBV7-9,.,15
CASSLALDREAFF,TGTGCCAGCAGCTTAGCCCTGGACAGAGAAGCTTTCTTT,many,TRBJ1-1,TRBV11-2,.,13
CASSLLGVVGEQYF,TGTGCCAGCAGTTTGTTGGGGGTGGTGGGCGAGCAGTACTTC,.,TRBJ2-7,TRBV12-3/TRBV12-4,.,14
CASSGPGTSGGAGQETQYF,TGTGCCAGCAGCGGCCCCGGGACTAGCGGGGGGGCCGGGCAAGAGACCCAGTACTTC,.,TRBJ2-5,TRBV9,TRBD2,19
CSANDGGGRSYEQYF,TGCAGTGCTAATGATGGCGGGGGACGCTCCTACGAGCAGTACTTC,few,TRBJ2-7,TRBV20-1,TRBD2,15
CASSELGGGEQPQHF,TGTGCCAGCAGTGAATTGGGGGGAGGCGAACAGCCCCAGCATTTT,many,TRBJ1-5,TRBV25-1,.,15
CASSPGTGIDTEAFF,TGTGCCAGCAGCCCGGGGACAGGTATAGACACTGAAGCTTTCTTT,.,TRBJ1-1,TRBV5-8,TRBD1,15
CAISAYVAGGTEQYF,TGTGCCATCAGCGCCTACGTAGCGGGTGGAACGGAGCAGTACTTC,.,TRBJ2-7,TRBV10-3,TRBD2,15
CASSPQGDNQPQHF,TGTGCCAGCAGCCCACAGGGGGACAATCAGCCCCAGCATTTT,many,TRBJ1-5,TRBV7-9,TRBD1,14
CASSEALGSNQPQYF,TGTGCCAGCAGTGAAGCGCTCGGAAGCAATCAGCCCCAGTACTTC,.,TRBJ2-5,TRBV6-1,.,15
CASSQDRGRNQPQHF,TGTGCCAGCAGCCAAGATCGGGGCCGAAATCAGCCCCAGCATTTT,many,TRBJ1-5,TRBV4-2,.,15
CASSSRTGFTGELFF,TGCGCCAGCAGCTCACGTACAGGGTTCACCGGGGAGCTGTTTTTT,.,TRBJ2-2,TRBV5-1,.,15
CSVGRQGAPYEQYF,TGCAGCGTTGGCCGACAGGGGGCCCCTTACGAGCAGTACTTC,.,TRBJ2-7,TRBV29-1,TRBD1,14
CSVGGAPMNF,TGCAGCGTGGGGGGAGCCCCCATGAACTTC,.,TRBJ2-5,TRBV29-1,.,10
CATSDTTGELFF,TGTGCCACCAGTGATACCACCGGGGAGCTGTTTTTT,many,TRBJ2-2,TRBV24-1,.,12
CASSFLAGSLSEQYF,TGCGCCAGCAGCTTCTTAGCGGGAAGTTTAAGCGAGCAGTACTTC,.,TRBJ2-7,TRBV5-1,TRBD2,15